The rows below give T cell receptor beta chains drawn from one sample of a study of OX40 agonist ivuxolimab in advanced cancers. Some clones are missing from TCRdb's copy, which holds only in-frame ones; the method was immunoSEQ multiplex PCR. The sample holds under 60,000 clones, 94% seen once. The sequences come from CD4+ or CD8+ T cells sorted from blood, collected in a trial of the OX40 agonist ivuxolimab. Receptors originate from an adult with an advanced solid tumor such as melanoma, head and neck, liver or kidney cancer. The CDR3 runs from the conserved cysteine through the conserved F or W. Fields, in order: CDR3 length, J gene, V gene, CDR3 protein.

15	TRBJ2-7	TRBV29-1	CSVESDLGPKYEQYF
16	TRBJ2-7	TRBV11-2	CASSSATDSRPYEQYF
16	TRBJ2-7	TRBV6-5	CASSYGGGGLLYEQYF
13	TRBJ2-1	TRBV18	CASSPGTGYEQFF
16	TRBJ2-5	TRBV19	CASTSGPRWTTETQYF
13	TRBJ1-5	TRBV11-2	CASSSGTGGPQHF
14	TRBJ2-7	TRBV5-1	CASSFRTGTYEQYF
14	TRBJ2-7	TRBV10-2	CASRKRDGTYEQYF
15	TRBJ2-1	TRBV10-1	CASNAAANSYNEQFF
15	TRBJ2-1	TRBV10-1	CASSEGVGLDGEQFF
11	TRBJ2-1	TRBV30	CACGTSNEQFF
13	TRBJ2-7	TRBV7-6	CASSPRDTYEQYF
11	TRBJ1-1	TRBV6-5	CASVEDRAAFF
15	TRBJ2-1	TRBV9	CASSVGGASYNEQFF
16	TRBJ2-5	TRBV27	CASSLRGPSGWETQYF
15	TRBJ2-1	TRBV9	CASSVDGRFYNEQFF
17	TRBJ2-3	TRBV1	CTSSQDRLPKRTDTQYF
16	TRBJ2-1	TRBV19	CATTLAGDSSYNEQFF
16	TRBJ2-1	TRBV19	CASSLRLAGAYNEQFF
13	TRBJ2-3	TRBV7-3	CASSWDYQDTQYF
14	-	TRBV11-3	CASSSQGAHHEQYF
15	TRBJ2-7	TRBV7-6	CASSLGTSGKVEQYF
14	TRBJ2-7	TRBV5-6	CASNPGVGPYEQYF
14	TRBJ2-5	TRBV27	CASSSGWGGETQYF
15	TRBJ2-3	TRBV15	CATSRGGRDTDTQYF
15	TRBJ2-4	TRBV29-1	CSVDGGGVAKNIQYF